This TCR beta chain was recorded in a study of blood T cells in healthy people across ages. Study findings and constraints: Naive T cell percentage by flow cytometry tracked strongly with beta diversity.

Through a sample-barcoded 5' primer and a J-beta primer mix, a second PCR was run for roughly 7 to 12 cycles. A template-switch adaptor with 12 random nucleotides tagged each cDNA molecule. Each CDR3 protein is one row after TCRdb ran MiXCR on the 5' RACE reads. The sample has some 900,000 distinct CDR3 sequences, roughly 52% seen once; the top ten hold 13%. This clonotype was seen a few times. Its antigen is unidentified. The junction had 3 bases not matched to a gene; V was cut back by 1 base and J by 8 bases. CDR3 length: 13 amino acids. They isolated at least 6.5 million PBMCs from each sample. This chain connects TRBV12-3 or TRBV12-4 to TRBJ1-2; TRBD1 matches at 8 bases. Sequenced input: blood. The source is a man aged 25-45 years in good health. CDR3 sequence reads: CASSLGTGIGYTF. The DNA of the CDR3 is TGTGCCAGCAGTTTAGGGACAGGGATCGGCTACACCTTC.